This T cell receptor (beta chain) was identified in a study of CXCR3-negative and CXCR3-positive naive CD8 T cells. Study results and caveats: For the naive subsets, surface CD5 was similar, and TCR strength was inferred from TRB CDR3 properties. TRBV-TRBJ usage was similar across naive CXCR3 subsets but distinct in memory cells.

CDR1 and CDR2 (germline): SQVTM, ANQGSEA. This CDR3 is built from 13 residues. Triplicate sorting captured roughly 300,000 cells each from every CD8+ T cell subset. TRB cDNA libraries were made by UMI-labeled 5' RACE. From the 5' RACE reads, TCRdb lists one entry per CDR3 protein and no DNA. The sample holds tens of thousands of distinct CDR3 sequences. Concerning this clonotype: Its matching antigen is unknown.

The chain couples TRBV29-1 to TRBJ2-1; TCRdb designates TRBD1, a call that cannot be tested without DNA. The origin of this receptor is a human donor in good health. Some clones in this sample may be carry-over from other donors' samples. The sample taken for sequencing was memory CD8+ T cells from blood. CDR3 sequence: CSVEQGAGNEQFF.